This T cell receptor beta chain was captured by sequencing in a study of T cell responses to AZD1222 COVID-19 vaccine (dated by TCRdb to the early 2020s). Regarding the research as a whole: A total of under 250 trial participants underwent TCR sequencing, of whom around 210 had received two doses of AZD1222 and roughly 26 had received two doses of the MenACWY control vaccine. Enrollment into the trials was organized by age into subgroups of 18-55, 56-69 and 70-plus years, and those subgroups contained approximately 150, 30 and 60 TCR-sequenced participants, respectively.

This clone is a singleton in its sample. Its recognized antigen is unknown. Base quality data are lacking; no much larger clone is found one base away. From a lookup of the germline V gene, CDR1 and CDR2 are SGHAT and FQNNGV. Including cysteine and phenylalanine, the CDR3 has 17 amino acids. The only DNA kept is the CDR3, 51 bases in frame from the first base. V has 0 bases trimmed and J has 0 bases trimmed; junction bases matching no gene number 6. What the time point label conveys for this sample: baseline before first vaccination. The sample's treatment or condition, from its label and the paper: meningococcal conjugate vaccine given as trial control. The vaccinee samples were drawn from two UK trials, COV001 and COV002, one of which was a single-blind randomized controlled phase 2/3 trial testing AZD1222 (ChAdOx1 nCoV-19) in healthy adults. Trial participant PBMC samples were collected at day 0 and day 28 after the second dose for TCRbeta chain sequencing.

Study-wide findings and limitations: Because no day 14 peak-response samples were available, the repertoires could be characterized only after the peak T cell response. A significant rise in spike-specific TCR breadth and depth was observed after two AZD1222 doses relative to day 0 and relative to MenACWY recipients. Most participants were white British and females outnumbered males, and the authors suggested that clonal diversity may have been underestimated. Conclusions about previously exposed vaccinees are limited, since just five to seven AZD1222 recipients were seropositive for SARS-CoV-2 at baseline. Epitopes outside the regions mutated in the B.1.351 and B.1.1.7 variants were reportedly recognized by nearly half of the unique spike-specific TCRs. The 56-69-year group was small, and its depth increase did not reach significance, likely because of low power. The vaccine-associated CD4 TCRs covered the entire spike protein, and the dominant responses fell in regions 160-218 and 743-854.

The CDR3 regions of human TCRbeta chains were analyzed by immunosequencing. Turning to the authors' computational methods: TCRs in the repertoires were matched against a reference library of SARS-CoV-2-specific TCRs that had been generated with the MIRA antigen-specificity platform. Breadth was defined as the fraction of unique TCRs that were SARS-CoV-2-associated, and depth was defined as the fraction of total T cells that were SARS-CoV-2-associated. Using the MIRA data, every spike-specific TCR was mapped to the spike region that the TCR reacted to and assigned to either a CD4 or a CD8 class. Log10-transformed breadth and depth values were compared by one-way ANOVA with Sidak's multiple comparisons tests. TCRdb carries this immuneACCESS record with in-frame sequences only. Its versions omit some clonotypes, under half of them owing to an unresolved V gene in the studies checked, with the rest unexplained. The V and J calls and clone size are taken from that table; D and trimming were inferred from the DNA. This sample lists some 150,000 clones; around nine tenths were detected once. The top ten clones comprise about 3% of the sample.

The sequence derives from an adult in good health. The rearrangement combines TRBV11-2 with TRBJ2-7, with TRBD2 identical over 9 junction bases. The sample here was peripheral blood, taken on day 0 of MenACWY control vaccination. The CDR3 protein: CASSLDLSGRSSYEQYF. The DNA reads TGTGCCAGCAGCTTAGATCTTAGCGGGAGAAGCTCCTACGAGCAGTACTTC.